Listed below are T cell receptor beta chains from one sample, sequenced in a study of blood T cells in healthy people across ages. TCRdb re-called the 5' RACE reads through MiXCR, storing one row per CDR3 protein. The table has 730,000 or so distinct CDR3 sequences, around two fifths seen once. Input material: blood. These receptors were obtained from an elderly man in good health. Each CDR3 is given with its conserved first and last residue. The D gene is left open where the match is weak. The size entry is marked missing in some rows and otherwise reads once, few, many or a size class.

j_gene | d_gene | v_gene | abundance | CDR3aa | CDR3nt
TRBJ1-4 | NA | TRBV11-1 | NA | CASSEEGTANEKLFF | TGTGCCAGCAGCGAAGAAGGTACAGCTAATGAAAAACTGTTTTTT
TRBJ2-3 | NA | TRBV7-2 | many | CASSPRVDTQYF | TGTGCCAGCAGCCCGCGGGTGGATACGCAGTATTTT
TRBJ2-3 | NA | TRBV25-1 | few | CASRPRERSTDTQYF | TGTGCCAGCAGGCCCCGGGAGAGGAGCACAGATACGCAGTATTTT
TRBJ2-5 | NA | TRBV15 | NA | CATSRGGQGKETQYF | TGTGCCACCAGCAGAGGTGGGCAGGGGAAAGAGACCCAGTACTTC
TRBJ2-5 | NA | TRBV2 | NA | CASSLFGRQGGEETQYF | TGTGCCAGCAGTCTCTTCGGGAGGCAAGGGGGGGAAGAGACCCAGTACTTC
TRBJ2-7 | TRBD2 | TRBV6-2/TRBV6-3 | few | CASSYSGATYEQYF | TGTGCCAGCAGTTATAGCGGGGCTACCTACGAGCAGTACTTC
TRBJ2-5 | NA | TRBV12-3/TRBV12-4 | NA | CASGPWAGQETQYF | TGTGCCAGCGGACCTTGGGCAGGCCAAGAGACCCAGTACTTC
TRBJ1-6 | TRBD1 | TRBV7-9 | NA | CASSYGTGPISPLHF | TGTGCCAGCAGCTACGGGACAGGACCAATTTCACCCCTCCACTTT
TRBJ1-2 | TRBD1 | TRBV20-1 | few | CSAPAPTGGYGYTF | TGCAGTGCTCCCGCCCCGACAGGGGGCTATGGCTACACCTTC
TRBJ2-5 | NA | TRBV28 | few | CASSPRGRLQETQYF | TGTGCCAGCAGTCCTAGGGGTCGGCTCCAAGAGACCCAGTACTTC
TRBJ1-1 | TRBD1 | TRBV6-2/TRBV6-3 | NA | CASSYSWTGGGTEAFF | TGTGCCAGCAGTTACTCTTGGACAGGGGGTGGCACTGAAGCTTTCTTT
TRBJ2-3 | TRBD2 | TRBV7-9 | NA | CASSFSGTRRDTQYF | TGTGCCAGCAGCTTCAGCGGGACCAGGCGGGATACGCAGTATTTT
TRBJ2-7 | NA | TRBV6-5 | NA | CASRDLAGPLSSEQYF | TGTGCCAGCAGGGATTTGGCAGGGCCTCTATCAAGCGAGCAGTACTTC
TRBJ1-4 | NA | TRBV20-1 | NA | CSARPPGLDNEKLFF | TGCAGTGCTAGGCCTCCCGGGTTGGATAATGAAAAACTGTTTTTT
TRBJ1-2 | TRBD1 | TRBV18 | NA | CASSPDSDRVNGYTF | TGTGCCAGCTCACCCGATTCGGACAGGGTGAATGGCTACACCTTC
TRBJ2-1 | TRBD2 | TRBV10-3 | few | CAINPSGASGGSEQFF | TGTGCCATCAACCCGTCGGGGGCTAGCGGGGGGAGTGAGCAGTTCTTC
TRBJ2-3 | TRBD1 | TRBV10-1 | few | CASSDQGQGEDTQYF | TGCGCCAGCAGTGACCAGGGACAGGGGGAAGATACGCAGTATTTT
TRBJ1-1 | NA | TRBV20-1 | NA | CSARDPDSSQAFF | TGCAGTGCTAGAGATCCCGACAGTAGCCAAGCTTTCTTT
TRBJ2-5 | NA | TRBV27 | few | CASSSLNQETQYF | TGTGCCAGCAGTTCGCTTAATCAAGAGACCCAGTACTTC
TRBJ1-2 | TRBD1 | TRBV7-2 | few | CASSFDRGSYTF | TGTGCCAGCAGCTTCGACAGGGGAAGCTACACCTTC
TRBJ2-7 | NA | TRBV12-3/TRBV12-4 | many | CASGAGREQYF | TGTGCCAGCGGGGCGGGTCGGGAGCAGTACTTC
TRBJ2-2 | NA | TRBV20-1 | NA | CSAQNRDRGTGELFF | TGCAGTGCCCAAAACAGGGATCGAGGCACCGGGGAGCTGTTTTTT
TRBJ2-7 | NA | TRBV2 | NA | CASSGDASYEQYF | TGTGCCAGCAGTGGGGACGCCAGCTACGAGCAGTACTTC
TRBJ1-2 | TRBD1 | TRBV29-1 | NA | CSVEAGTGPFVGYTF | TGCAGCGTTGAGGCCGGGACAGGGCCCTTTGTCGGCTACACCTTC
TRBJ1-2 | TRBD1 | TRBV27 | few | CASSSRPGTGGGNYGYTF | TGTGCCAGCAGTTCCCGTCCCGGGACAGGGGGCGGTAACTATGGCTACACCTTC
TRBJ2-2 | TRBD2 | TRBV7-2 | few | CASSPAGGAGELFF | TGTGCCAGCAGCCCTGCGGGAGGGGCCGGGGAGCTGTTTTTT
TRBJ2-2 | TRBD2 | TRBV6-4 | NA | CASSESSGRRNTGELFF | TGTGCCAGCAGTGAATCTAGCGGGAGGAGGAACACCGGGGAGCTGTTTTTT
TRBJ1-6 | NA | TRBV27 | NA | CASSFGFRGVNSPLHF | TGTGCCAGCAGTTTTGGTTTTAGAGGGGTTAATTCACCCCTCCACTTT
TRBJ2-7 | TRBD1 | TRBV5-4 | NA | CARSWGQGETYEQYF | TGTGCCCGCAGCTGGGGACAGGGTGAAACCTACGAGCAGTACTTC
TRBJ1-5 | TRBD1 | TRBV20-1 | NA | CSAKGGDRANQPQHF | TGCAGTGCTAAAGGGGGCGACAGGGCAAATCAGCCCCAGCATTTT
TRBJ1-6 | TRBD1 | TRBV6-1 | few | CASSNDRAGNSPLHF | TGTGCCAGCAGCAACGACAGGGCTGGGAATTCACCCCTCCACTTT
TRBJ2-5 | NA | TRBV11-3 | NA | CASSPHPRETQYF | TGTGCCAGCAGCCCACACCCCAGAGAGACCCAGTACTTC
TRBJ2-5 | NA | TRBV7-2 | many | CASSYSALPQETQYF | TGTGCCAGCAGTTATAGCGCGCTACCGCAAGAGACCCAGTACTTC
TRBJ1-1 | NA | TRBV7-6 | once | CASSLGKGDTGAFF | TGTGCCAGCAGCTTAGGTAAAGGGGACACTGGAGCTTTCTTT
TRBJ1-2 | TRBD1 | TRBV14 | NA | CASSQVPGQGNYGYTF | TGTGCCAGCAGCCAAGTACCGGGACAGGGAAACTATGGCTACACCTTC
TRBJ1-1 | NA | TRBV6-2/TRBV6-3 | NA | CASSYVPIGMVTEAFF | TGTGCCAGCAGTTACGTTCCGATCGGGATGGTCACTGAAGCTTTCTTT
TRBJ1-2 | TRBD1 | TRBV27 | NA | CASSFWGTGYGYTF | TGTGCCAGCAGTTTTTGGGGGACAGGTTATGGCTACACCTTC
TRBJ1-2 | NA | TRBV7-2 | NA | CASNSTGTYTF | TGTGCCAGCAACTCCACCGGAACCTACACCTTC
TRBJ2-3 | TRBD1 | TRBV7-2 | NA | CASSPRSGQGAAIADTQYF | TGTGCCAGCAGCCCTAGGTCGGGACAGGGGGCGGCCATTGCAGATACGCAGTATTTT
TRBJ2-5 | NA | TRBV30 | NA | CAWSIIETQYF | TGTGCCTGGAGTATTATAGAGACCCAGTACTTC
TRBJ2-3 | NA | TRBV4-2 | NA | CASSQVGGPDTQYF | TGTGCCAGCAGCCAAGTCGGGGGCCCAGATACGCAGTATTTT
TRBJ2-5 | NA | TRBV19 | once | CASNNRQTEETQYF | TGTGCCAGTAATAATAGACAGACTGAAGAGACCCAGTACTTC
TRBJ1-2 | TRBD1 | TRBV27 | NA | CASSLSPGTDLYGYTF | TGTGCCAGCAGTTTATCTCCAGGGACAGACCTCTATGGCTACACCTTC
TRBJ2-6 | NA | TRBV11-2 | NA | CANSLMRTGASVLTF | TGTGCCAACAGCTTAATGAGAACTGGGGCCAGCGTCCTGACTTTC
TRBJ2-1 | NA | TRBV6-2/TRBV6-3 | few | CASLPGTDYNEQFF | TGTGCCAGTTTGCCCGGGACTGACTACAATGAGCAGTTCTTC
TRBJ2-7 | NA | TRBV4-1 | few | CASSPTTGYEQYF | TGCGCCAGCAGCCCCACGACAGGTTACGAGCAGTACTTC
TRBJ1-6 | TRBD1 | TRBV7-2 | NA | CASSPQTGTVNSPLHF | TGTGCCAGCAGTCCTCAGACCGGGACAGTTAATTCACCCCTCCACTTT
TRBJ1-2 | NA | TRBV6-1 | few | CASSLRVNYGYTF | TGTGCCAGCAGTTTGCGGGTTAACTATGGCTACACCTTC
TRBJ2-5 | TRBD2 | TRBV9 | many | CASSLMGSGRGETQYF | TGTGCCAGCAGCCTTATGGGGAGCGGGAGGGGTGAGACCCAGTACTTC
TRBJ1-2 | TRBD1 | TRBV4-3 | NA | CASSQETGAFEGYTF | TGCGCCAGCAGCCAAGAAACAGGGGCGTTCGAAGGCTACACCTTC
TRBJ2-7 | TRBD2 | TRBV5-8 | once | CASSTRGSGSGDYEQYF | TGTGCCAGCAGCACCAGGGGTAGCGGGAGTGGGGACTACGAGCAGTACTTC